The present T cell receptor beta chain was sequenced within a study of shared clonotypes between healthy human individuals. Overall study results and limits: Across subsets, estimated richness was generally greater for naive than for memory populations. When naive CD4 clonotypes were compared across a few donors, roughly 4.9% were shared.

The V end was cut by 3 bases, the J end by 3 bases, with 12 bases between. Germline values: CDR1 MGHRA, CDR2 YSYEKL. The CDR3 is 14 residues long. The naive CD8 subset, CD45RO-negative cells positively selected for CCR7, excluded terminally differentiated effector memory CD45RA+ cells. Methods used by the authors: Filtering was not the same, since immunoSEQ gave junction-only sequences without quality scores. Generated by immunoSEQ multiplex PCR, the TCRdb table keeps only in-frame clones and is missing some. The V and J calls and clone size were taken over from that table, and D and trimming were inferred from the DNA. The sample holds about 1,900,000 clones, approximately 94% seen once. Worth noting for this clone: Its antigen is undetermined.

The chain links TRBV4-1 to TRBJ2-7; weak D call: TRBD1 (6 bases). The TCR was taken from a young man in good health. Sequencing input: naive CD8+ T cells sorted from blood. The CDR3 DNA reads as TGCGCCAGCAGCCAGGAAGGACAGAACTACGAGCAGTACTTC. It is translated as CASSQEGQNYEQYF.